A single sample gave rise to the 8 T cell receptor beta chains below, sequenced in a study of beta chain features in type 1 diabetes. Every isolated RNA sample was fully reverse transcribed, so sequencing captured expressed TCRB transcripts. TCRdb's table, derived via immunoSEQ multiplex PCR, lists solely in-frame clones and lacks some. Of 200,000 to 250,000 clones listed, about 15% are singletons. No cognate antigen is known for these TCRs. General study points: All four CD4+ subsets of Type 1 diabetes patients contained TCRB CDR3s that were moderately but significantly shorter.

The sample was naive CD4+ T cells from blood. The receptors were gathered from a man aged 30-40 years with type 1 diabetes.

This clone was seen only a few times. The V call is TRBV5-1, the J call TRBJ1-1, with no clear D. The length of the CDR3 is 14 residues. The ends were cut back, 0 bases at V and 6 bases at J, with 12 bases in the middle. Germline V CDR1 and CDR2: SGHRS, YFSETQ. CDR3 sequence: CASSLAGSSPEAFF. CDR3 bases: TGCGCCAGCAGCTTGGCCGGGTCTTCGCCTGAAGCTTTCTTT.

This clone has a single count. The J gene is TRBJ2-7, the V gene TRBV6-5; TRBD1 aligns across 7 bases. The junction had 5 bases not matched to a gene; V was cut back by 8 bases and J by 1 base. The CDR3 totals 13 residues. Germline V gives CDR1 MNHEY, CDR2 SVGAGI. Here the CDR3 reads CASSSGQSYEQYF. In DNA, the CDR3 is TGTGCCAGCTCGTCGGGACAGTCCTACGAGCAGTACTTC.

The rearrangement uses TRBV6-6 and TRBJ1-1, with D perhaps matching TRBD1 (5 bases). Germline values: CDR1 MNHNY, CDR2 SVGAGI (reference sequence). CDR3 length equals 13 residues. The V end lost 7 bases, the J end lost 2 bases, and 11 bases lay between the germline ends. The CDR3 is CASTGTPNTEAFF. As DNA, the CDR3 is TGTGCCAGCACCGGGACTCCAAACACTGAAGCTTTCTTT.

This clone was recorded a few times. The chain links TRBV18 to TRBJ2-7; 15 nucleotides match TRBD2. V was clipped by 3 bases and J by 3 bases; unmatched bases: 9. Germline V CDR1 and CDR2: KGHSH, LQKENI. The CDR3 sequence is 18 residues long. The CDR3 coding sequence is TGTGCCAGCTCACCCGGACTAGCGGGAGGGGGTTTGAACTACGAGCAGTACTTC. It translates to CASSPGLAGGGLNYEQYF.

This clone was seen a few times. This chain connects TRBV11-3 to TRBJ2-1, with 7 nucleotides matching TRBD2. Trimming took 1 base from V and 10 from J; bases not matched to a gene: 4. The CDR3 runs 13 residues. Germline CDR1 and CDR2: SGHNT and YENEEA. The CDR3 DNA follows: TGTGCCAGCAGCTTAGGGACTAGTGCGGAGCAGTTCTTC. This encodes CASSLGTSAEQFF.

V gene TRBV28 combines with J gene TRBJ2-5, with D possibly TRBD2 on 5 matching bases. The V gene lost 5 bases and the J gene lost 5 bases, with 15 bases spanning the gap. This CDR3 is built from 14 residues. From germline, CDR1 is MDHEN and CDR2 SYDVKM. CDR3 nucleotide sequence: TGTGCCAGCAGTCCCGGAGGTAGCTGGGAGACCCAGTACTTC. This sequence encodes CASSPGGSWETQYF.

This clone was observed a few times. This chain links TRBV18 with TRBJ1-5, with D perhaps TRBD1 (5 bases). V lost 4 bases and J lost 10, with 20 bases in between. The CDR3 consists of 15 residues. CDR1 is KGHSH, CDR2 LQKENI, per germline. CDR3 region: CASSLGHPAMNPQHF. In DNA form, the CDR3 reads TGTGCCAGCTCACTCGGACACCCGGCGATGAACCCCCAGCATTTT.

This CDR3 is CAWRGPGTDNSPLHF. The CDR3 nucleotides are TGTGCCTGGAGGGGACCCGGGACAGATAATTCACCCCTCCACTTT. The gene calls are TRBV30 and TRBJ1-6; 7 bases fit TRBD1. CDR3 length: 15 residues. Germline V gene sequence: CDR1 GTSNPN, CDR2 SVGIG (reference sequence). The V segment lost 3 bases and the J segment 5 bases; nucleotides outside the gene matches: 7. Complete variable domain (other parts from reference TRBV30 and TRBJ1-6): SQTIHQWPATLVQPVGSPLSLECTVEGTSNPNLYWYRQAAGRGLQLLFYSVGIGQISSEVPQNLSASRPQDRQFILSSKKLLLSDSGFYLCAWRGPGTDNSPLHFGNGTRLTVT.